The present TCR beta chain was sequenced within a study of cytomegalovirus exposure and HLA in healthy donors. It was with 60 Vbeta and 13 Jbeta primers that the PCR ran. The assay was immunoSEQ multiplex PCR, and TCRdb's table has in-frame clones only and misses some. This table has about 120,000 clones, 80% appearing once. The CDR3 is made up of 13 amino acids. Germline V gene sequence: CDR1 MNHEY, CDR2 SMNVEV (reference sequence). V was cut by 0 bases and J by 6 bases, with 9 bases left in between. The specimen was PBMCs. The chain combines TRBV27 with TRBJ2-7; maybe TRBD2 (5 bases). The receptor's source is a man in his thirties or forties in good health and CMV-seronegative. As DNA, the CDR3 is TGTGCCAGCAGTTTATCGTGGGAGAGCGAGCAGTACTTC. It encodes CASSLSWESEQYF.